These 23 T cell receptor beta chains were sequenced from one sample in a study of blood T cell repertoires in COVID-19. Only in-frame clones appear in the TCRdb table, and some are missing; sequencing was by immunoSEQ multiplex PCR. Of some 210,000 clones in the sample, about four fifths were seen once. The sample consisted of peripheral blood. Receptor source: a woman in her 70s with active or convalescent COVID-19.

The rearrangement joins TRBV12-5 to TRBJ2-1; D perhaps matches TRBD2 (7 bases). The CDR3 runs 14 residues. Per the germline V gene, CDR1 is LGHNT and CDR2 is FRNRAP. V was clipped by 5 bases and J by 3 bases, with 11 bases between them. For the CDR3, the DNA is TGTGCTAGTGGTCGGGGGGCGAACTACAATGAGCAGTTCTTC. It is translated as CASGRGANYNEQFF.

This sequence joins TRBV11-2 and TRBJ2-1; D possibly corresponds to TRBD2 (6 bases). V shed 5 bases and J shed 3 bases, with 14 bases lying between them. Germline values: CDR1 SGHAT, CDR2 FQNNGV. This CDR3 is built from 15 residues. CDR3 protein: CASSPPGGFYNEQFF. The CDR3 nucleotides are TGTGCCAGCAGCCCACCCGGGGGTTTCTACAATGAGCAGTTCTTC.

The chain couples TRBV2 to TRBJ2-3, with 8 bases lining up with TRBD1. The CDR3 sequence is 14 residues long. Germline CDR1 reads SNHLY; CDR2 reads FYNNEI. The J segment lost 2 bases and the V segment lost 8 bases, leaving 6 bases of the junction unmatched. Here the CDR3 DNA reads TGTGCCAGCGGCCCGGGACAGGTCACAGATACGCAGTATTTT. Its protein product is CASGPGQVTDTQYF.

The gene calls are TRBV12-3 or TRBV12-4 and TRBJ2-2; D is unresolved. Trimming took off 6 bases at V and 3 bases at J, with 5 bases between the two ends. The CDR3 runs to 12 residues. The CDR3 loop reads CASRQHTGELFF. In nucleotides, the CDR3 is TGTGCCAGCAGACAGCACACCGGGGAGCTGTTTTTT.

The chain is built from TRBV11-2 and TRBJ2-7, with TRBD1 matching 7 bases. V shed 4 bases, J shed 2 bases, and the junction held 8 bases outside the gene matches. There are 15 residues in the CDR3. The germline V gene has CDR1 SGHAT and CDR2 FQNNGV. The CDR3 sequence is CASSSDRFGAYEQYF. In DNA, the CDR3 is TGTGCCAGCAGCTCGGACAGGTTCGGGGCCTACGAGCAGTACTTC.

The CDR3 loop is CASSLDRVGEKLFF. The CDR3 DNA reads as TGTGCCAGTAGCCTGGACAGGGTAGGCGAAAAACTGTTTTTT. The chain links TRBV19 to TRBJ1-4; the match to TRBD1 covers 8 bases. From germline, CDR1 is LNHDA and CDR2 SQIVND (reference sequence). The ends lost 6 bases at V and 8 bases at J; junction bases unmatched: 8. The CDR3 covers 14 residues.

The rearrangement joins TRBV27 to TRBJ1-1; a weak D match, TRBD1 (5 bases). The CDR3 is 15 amino acids. Germline CDR1 and CDR2: MNHEY and SMNVEV (reference sequence). Trimming shortened V by 4 bases and J by 10 bases, and 22 bases separated the two germline ends. Written as DNA, the CDR3 is TGTGCCAGCAGTTCTGTGACCCAGGGCGCCCAGGGAGCTTTCTTT. As protein: CASSSVTQGAQGAFF.

This rearrangement joins TRBV10-3 to TRBJ1-4, with D unclear. CDR3 length: 11 amino acids. The germline V gene has CDR1 ENHRY and CDR2 SYGVKD. The ends were cut back, 6 bases at V and 5 bases at J, with 4 bases in the middle. In nucleotides, the CDR3 is TGTGCCATCAGACAAAATGAAAAACTGTTTTTT. Protein sequence: CAIRQNEKLFF.

The chain is built from TRBV29-1 and TRBJ1-2; D gene unclear. V lost 6 bases to trimming and J lost 6 bases, with 8 bases between them. This CDR3 spans 10 amino acids. Germline V lookup: CDR1 SQVTM, CDR2 ANQGSEA. Written as DNA, the CDR3 is TGCAGCGTCCCCCTCGATGGCTACACCTTC. It translates to CSVPLDGYTF.

V usage is TRBV28 and J usage is TRBJ1-1; D is possibly TRBD1 (6 bases). Trimming left V 5 bases short and J 3 bases short, with 13 bases between. CDR1 is MDHEN, CDR2 SYDVKM, per germline. The CDR3 consists of 14 residues. CDR3: CASSDRSSHTEAFF. The CDR3 DNA reads TGTGCCAGCAGTGACAGGTCGTCGCACACTGAAGCTTTCTTT.

This chain links TRBV28 with TRBJ2-5; 7 bases are a match to TRBD1. Trimming cost V 6 bases and J 4 bases; bases outside gene matches: 11. The CDR3 length is 15 residues. CDR1 and CDR2 (germline): MDHEN, SYDVKM. The CDR3 sequence: CASRGIGTATETQYF. CDR3 DNA sequence: TGTGCCAGCAGGGGGATCGGGACAGCGACAGAGACCCAGTACTTC. Variable domain in full (rest from reference TRBV28 and TRBJ2-5): DVKVTQSSRYLVKRTGEKVFLECVQDMDHENMFWYRQDPGLGLRLIYFSYDVKMKEKGDIPEGYSVSREKKERFSLILESASTNQTSMYLCASRGIGTATETQYFGPGTRLLVL.

This clone was observed a few times. J is TRBJ2-7 and V is TRBV14; 7 nucleotides align to TRBD2. CDR1 is SGHDN and CDR2 is FVKESK in the germline V gene. The trim removed 0 bases at V and 6 bases at J, leaving 5 bases unmatched. This CDR3 has 14 residues. CDR3 loop: CASSQEGGWSEQYF. In DNA, the CDR3 is TGTGCCAGCAGCCAAGAGGGAGGGTGGTCCGAGCAGTACTTC.

This clone has only a few counts. The chain recombines TRBV5-1 with TRBJ2-1; tentatively, D is TRBD2 (6 bases). V lost 1 base and J lost 9, with 11 bases in between. The CDR3 runs 13 residues. Germline V CDR1 and CDR2: SGHRS, YFSETQ. The DNA of the CDR3 is TGCGCCAGCAGCTTGACTAGCTTTGGTGAGCAGTTCTTC. Amino acid sequence: CASSLTSFGEQFF.

V is TRBV7-9 and J is TRBJ2-1; TRBD1 is a possible D gene (7 bases). The CDR3 has 12 amino acids. V was pared by 5 bases and J by 10 bases, with 12 bases between. Looked up from germline, CDR1 is SEHNR and CDR2 is FQNEAQ (reference sequence). CDR3 DNA: TGTGCCAGCAGCCCTCCAGGGGGGGAGCAGTTCTTC. This translates into CASSPPGGEQFF.

CDR3 bases: TGCAGCGTTGACAGGGGTGCGACTGAAGCTTTCTTT. It yields the protein CSVDRGATEAFF. This chain uses TRBV29-1 with TRBJ1-1; maybe TRBD1 (6 bases). From germline, CDR1 is SQVTM and CDR2 ANQGSEA. Trimming took 3 bases from V and 5 from J, leaving 10 bases between them. The CDR3 length is 12 residues.

The genes are TRBV6-5 and TRBJ1-2; 11 bases match TRBD1. Germline CDR1 is MNHEY and CDR2 is SVGAGI. The CDR3 consists of 12 residues. The V and J ends lost 10 bases and 9 bases, in that order; junction bases with no gene match: 7. For the CDR3, the DNA is TGTGCCAATAGGACAGGGGGCGACTGCTACACCTTC. This translates into CANRTGGDCYTF.

This sequence joins TRBV6-2 or TRBV6-3 and TRBJ2-3, with TRBD2 matching over 8 bases. CDR3 size: 15 residues. Looked up from germline, CDR1 is MNHEY and CDR2 is SVGEGT. Trimming at V came to 4 bases and at J to 2 bases, leaving 5 bases not matched to a gene. CDR3 coding DNA: TGTGCCAGCAGTTCCCGCGGGAGGAACACAGATACGCAGTATTTT. It is translated as CASSSRGRNTDTQYF.

This clone occurred once. V usage is TRBV28 and J usage is TRBJ1-3; D unclear. V was pared by 2 bases and J by 9 bases, with 11 bases between. The CDR3 runs 13 residues. Germline CDR1 reads MDHEN; CDR2 reads SYDVKM. The CDR3 nucleotides read TGTGCCAGCAGTTTAAGTCTACGGGGCACCATATATTTT. Its protein product is CASSLSLRGTIYF.

This chain uses TRBV5-1 with TRBJ2-6, with D possibly TRBD1 on 6 matching bases. CDR3 length equals 18 residues. V dropped 6 bases and J dropped 4 bases, with 23 bases sitting between them. The germline V gene has CDR1 SGHRS and CDR2 YFSETQ. The CDR3 nucleotides are TGCGCCAGCACTTTGGGTGGATATGGGGGCGAAGGGGCCAACGTCCTGACTTTC. Amino acids: CASTLGGYGGEGANVLTF.

The rearrangement joins TRBV14 to TRBJ1-1; the D is unclear. The CDR3 spans 15 residues. Germline V gene data show CDR1 as SGHDN and CDR2 as FVKESK. V dropped 4 bases and J dropped 6 bases, with 18 bases sitting between them. The CDR3 DNA follows: TGTGCCAGCAGCCGAGCCCGCTCGGAGGCGGCTGAAGCTTTCTTT. Protein sequence: CASSRARSEAAEAFF.

The rearrangement links TRBV2 to TRBJ2-5, with 8 bases aligning to TRBD1. The V gene's germline CDR1 is SNHLY and CDR2 FYNNEI. The CDR3 runs to 15 residues. Trimming took 6 bases from V and 3 from J; bases not matched to a gene: 9. CDR3 sequence: CASSSQGALEETQYF. For the CDR3, the DNA is TGTGCCAGCAGCTCCCAGGGGGCGTTGGAAGAGACCCAGTACTTC.

The rearrangement links TRBV11-2 to TRBJ2-7; D gene uncertain. This CDR3 region has 14 residues. The V end was cut by 5 bases, the J end by 0 bases, with 11 bases between. Germline CDR1 SGHAT, CDR2 FQNNGV. The CDR3 bases are TGTGCCAGCAGCCCCCGATGGAGCTCCTACGAGCAGTACTTC. It encodes CASSPRWSSYEQYF.

The chain carries TRBV24-1 and TRBJ2-7, with TRBD1 matching over 7 bases. The CDR3 contains 13 residues. The trim removed 9 bases at V and 3 bases at J, leaving 7 bases unmatched. Germline CDR1 and CDR2: KGHDR and SFDVKD. The DNA for the CDR3 is TGTGCCACCTCTGAGACAGGGCTCTACGAGCAGTACTTC. Amino acids: CATSETGLYEQYF.